This record concerns one TCR beta chain sequence. The same CDR3 also results from other DNA sequences found in this sample. This CDR3 is 16 amino acids long. Trimming cost V 4 bases and J 0 bases, with 14 bases left between them. The V gene's germline CDR1 is MDHEN and CDR2 SYDVKM. This entry comes from a study of blood T cell repertoires in COVID-19. About the research overall: In each case, the material was cDNA or gDNA derived from T cells, B-cell-depleted T cells, or PBMCs.

Method: immunoSEQ multiplex PCR; TCRdb's copy keeps in-frame clones and lacks some. Of 200,000 or so clones in the sample, around four fifths were seen once. This TCR was recovered from a woman between 50 and 59 years old who had been exposed to COVID-19. The chain uses TRBV28 and TRBJ2-3; D perhaps matches TRBD1 (6 bases). The material sequenced was PBMCs or T cells enriched from blood (not recorded which). The CDR3 bases are TGTGCCAGCAGTTCTATGGACAGCCCTAGCACAGATACGCAGTATTTT. This sequence encodes CASSSMDSPSTDTQYF.